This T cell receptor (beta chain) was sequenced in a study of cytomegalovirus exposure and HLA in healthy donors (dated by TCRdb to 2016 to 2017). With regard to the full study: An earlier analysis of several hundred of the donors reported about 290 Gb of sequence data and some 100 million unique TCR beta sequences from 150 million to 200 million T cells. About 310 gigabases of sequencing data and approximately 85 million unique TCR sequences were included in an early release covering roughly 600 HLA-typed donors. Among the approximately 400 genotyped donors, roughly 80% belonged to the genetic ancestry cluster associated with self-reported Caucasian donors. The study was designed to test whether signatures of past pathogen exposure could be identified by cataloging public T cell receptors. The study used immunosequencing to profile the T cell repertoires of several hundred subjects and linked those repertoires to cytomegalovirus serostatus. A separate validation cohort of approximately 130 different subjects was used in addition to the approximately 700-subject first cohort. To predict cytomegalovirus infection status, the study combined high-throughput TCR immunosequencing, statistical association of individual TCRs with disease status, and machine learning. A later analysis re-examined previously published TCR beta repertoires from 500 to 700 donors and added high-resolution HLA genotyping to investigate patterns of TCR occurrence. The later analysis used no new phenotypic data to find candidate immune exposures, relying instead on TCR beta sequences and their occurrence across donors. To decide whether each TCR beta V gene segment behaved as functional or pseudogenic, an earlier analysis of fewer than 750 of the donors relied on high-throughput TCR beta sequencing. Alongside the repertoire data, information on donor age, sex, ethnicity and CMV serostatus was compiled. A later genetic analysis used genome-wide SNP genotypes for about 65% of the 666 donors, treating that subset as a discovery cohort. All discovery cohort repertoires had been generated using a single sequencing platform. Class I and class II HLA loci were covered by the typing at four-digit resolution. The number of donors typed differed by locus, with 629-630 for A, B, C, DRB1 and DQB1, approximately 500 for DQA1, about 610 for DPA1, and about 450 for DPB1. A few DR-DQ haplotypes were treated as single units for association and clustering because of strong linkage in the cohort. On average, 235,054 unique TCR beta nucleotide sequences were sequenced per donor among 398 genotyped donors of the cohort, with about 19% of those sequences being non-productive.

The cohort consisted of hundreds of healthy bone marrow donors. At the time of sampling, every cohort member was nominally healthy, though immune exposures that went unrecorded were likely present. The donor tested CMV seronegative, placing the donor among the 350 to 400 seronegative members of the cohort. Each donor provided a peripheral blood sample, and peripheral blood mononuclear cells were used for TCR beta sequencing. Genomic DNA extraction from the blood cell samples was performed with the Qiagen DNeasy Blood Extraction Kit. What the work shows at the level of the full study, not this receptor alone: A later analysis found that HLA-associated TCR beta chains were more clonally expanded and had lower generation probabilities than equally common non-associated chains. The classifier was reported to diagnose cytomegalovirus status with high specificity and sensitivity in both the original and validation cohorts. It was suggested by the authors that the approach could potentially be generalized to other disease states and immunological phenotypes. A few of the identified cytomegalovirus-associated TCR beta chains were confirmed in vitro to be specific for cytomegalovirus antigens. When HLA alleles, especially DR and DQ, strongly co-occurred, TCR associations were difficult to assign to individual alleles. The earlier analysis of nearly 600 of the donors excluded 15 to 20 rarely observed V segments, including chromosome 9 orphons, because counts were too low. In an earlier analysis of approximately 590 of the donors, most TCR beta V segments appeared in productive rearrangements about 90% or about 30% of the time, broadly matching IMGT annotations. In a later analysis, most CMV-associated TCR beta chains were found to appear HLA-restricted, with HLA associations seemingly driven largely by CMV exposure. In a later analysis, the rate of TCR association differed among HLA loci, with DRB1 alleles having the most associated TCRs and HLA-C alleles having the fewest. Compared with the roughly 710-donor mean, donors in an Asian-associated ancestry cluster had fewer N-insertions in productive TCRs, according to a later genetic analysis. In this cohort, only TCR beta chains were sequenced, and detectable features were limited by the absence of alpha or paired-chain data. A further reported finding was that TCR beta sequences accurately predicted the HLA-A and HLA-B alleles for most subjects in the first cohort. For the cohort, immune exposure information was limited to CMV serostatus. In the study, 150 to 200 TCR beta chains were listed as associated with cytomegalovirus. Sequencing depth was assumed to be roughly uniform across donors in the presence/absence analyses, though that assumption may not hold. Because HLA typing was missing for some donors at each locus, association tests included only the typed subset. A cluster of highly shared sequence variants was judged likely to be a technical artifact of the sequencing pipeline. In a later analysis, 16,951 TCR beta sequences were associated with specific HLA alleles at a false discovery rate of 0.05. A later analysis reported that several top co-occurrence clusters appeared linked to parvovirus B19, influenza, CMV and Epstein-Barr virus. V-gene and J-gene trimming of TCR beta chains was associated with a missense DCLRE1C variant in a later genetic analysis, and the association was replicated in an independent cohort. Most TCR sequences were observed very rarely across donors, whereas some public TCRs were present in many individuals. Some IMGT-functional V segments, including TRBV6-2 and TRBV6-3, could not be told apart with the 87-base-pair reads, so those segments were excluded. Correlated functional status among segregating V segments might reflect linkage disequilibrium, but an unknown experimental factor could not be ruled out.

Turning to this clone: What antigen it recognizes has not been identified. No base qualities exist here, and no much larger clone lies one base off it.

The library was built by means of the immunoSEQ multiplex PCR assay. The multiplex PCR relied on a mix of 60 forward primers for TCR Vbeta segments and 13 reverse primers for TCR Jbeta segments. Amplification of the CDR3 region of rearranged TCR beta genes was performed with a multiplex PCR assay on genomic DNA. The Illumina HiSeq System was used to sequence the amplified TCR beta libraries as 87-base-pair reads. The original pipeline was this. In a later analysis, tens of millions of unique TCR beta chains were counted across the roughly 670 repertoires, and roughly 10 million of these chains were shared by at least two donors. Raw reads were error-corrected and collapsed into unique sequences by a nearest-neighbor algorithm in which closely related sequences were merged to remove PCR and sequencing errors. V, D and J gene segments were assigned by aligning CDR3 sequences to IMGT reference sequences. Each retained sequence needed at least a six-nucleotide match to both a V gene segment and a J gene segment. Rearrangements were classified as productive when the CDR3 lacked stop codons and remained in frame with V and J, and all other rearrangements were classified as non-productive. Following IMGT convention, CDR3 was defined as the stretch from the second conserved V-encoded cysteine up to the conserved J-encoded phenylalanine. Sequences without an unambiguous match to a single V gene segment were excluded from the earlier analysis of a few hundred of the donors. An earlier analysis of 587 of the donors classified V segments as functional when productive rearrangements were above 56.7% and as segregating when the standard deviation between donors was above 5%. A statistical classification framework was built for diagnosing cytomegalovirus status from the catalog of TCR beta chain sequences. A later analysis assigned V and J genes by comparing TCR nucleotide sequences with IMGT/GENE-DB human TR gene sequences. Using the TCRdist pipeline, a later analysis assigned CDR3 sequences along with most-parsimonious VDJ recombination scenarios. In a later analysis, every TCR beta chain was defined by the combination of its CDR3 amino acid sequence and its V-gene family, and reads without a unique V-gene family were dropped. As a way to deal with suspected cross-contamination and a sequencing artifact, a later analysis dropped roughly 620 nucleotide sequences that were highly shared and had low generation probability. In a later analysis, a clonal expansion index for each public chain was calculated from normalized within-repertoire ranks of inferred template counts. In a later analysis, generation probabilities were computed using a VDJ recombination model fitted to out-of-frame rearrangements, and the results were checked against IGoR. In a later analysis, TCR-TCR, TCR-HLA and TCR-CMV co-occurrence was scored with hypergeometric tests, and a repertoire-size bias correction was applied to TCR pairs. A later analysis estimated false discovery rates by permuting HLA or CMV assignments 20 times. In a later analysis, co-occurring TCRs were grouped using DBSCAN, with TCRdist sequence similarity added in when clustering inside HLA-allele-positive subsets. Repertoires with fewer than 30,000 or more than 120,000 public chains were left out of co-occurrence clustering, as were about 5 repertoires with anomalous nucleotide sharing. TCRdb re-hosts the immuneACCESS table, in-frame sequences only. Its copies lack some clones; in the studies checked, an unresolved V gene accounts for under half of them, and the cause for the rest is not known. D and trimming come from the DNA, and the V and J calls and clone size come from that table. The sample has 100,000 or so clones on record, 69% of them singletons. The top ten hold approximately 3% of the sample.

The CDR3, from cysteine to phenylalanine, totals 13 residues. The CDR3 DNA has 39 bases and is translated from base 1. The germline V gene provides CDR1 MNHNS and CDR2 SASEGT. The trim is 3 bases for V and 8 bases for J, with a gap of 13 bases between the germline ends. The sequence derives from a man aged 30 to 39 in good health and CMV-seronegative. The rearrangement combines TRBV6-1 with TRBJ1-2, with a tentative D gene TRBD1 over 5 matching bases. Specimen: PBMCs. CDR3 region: CASSDSGEGGYTF. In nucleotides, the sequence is TGTGCCAGCAGTGATTCGGGGGAAGGGGGCTACACCTTC.